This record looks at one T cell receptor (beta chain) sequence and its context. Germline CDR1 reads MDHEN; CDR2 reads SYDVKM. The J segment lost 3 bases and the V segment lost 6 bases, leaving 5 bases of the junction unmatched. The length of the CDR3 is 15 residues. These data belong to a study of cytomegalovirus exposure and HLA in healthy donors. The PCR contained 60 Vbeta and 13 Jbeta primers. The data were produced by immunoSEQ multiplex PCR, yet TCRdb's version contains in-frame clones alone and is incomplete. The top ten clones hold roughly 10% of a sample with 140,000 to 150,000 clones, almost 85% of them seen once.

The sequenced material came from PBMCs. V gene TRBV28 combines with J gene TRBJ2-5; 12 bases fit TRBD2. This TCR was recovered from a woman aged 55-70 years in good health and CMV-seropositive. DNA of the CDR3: TGTGCCAGCAGACCTAGCGGGAGGGCCAAAGAGACCCAGTACTTC. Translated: CASRPSGRAKETQYF. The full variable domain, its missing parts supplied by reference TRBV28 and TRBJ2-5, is DVKVTQSSRYLVKRTGEKVFLECVQDMDHENMFWYRQDPGLGLRLIYFSYDVKMKEKGDIPEGYSVSREKKERFSLILESASTNQTSMYLCASRPSGRAKETQYFGPGTRLLVL.